These T cell receptor beta chains were read from a single sample in a study of blood T cell repertoires in COVID-19. The protocol was immunoSEQ multiplex PCR, while the TCRdb copy is restricted to in-frame clones and leaves out a portion. Of around 310,000 clones listed, 90% were seen once; the top ten hold roughly 6.8%. The sample taken for sequencing was peripheral blood. These receptors were collected from a woman aged 30 to 39 with COVID-19, enrolled during active disease. The CDR3 runs from the conserved cysteine through the conserved F or W. The order of the fields is CDR3 protein, CDR3 DNA, clone size, V gene, D gene, J gene. The D gene is left open where the match is weak. A clone size is listed for some rows: how often the clone was seen (once, few, many), or a class if it is expanded.

CDR3 protein: CATSRLGLGVNEQFF
CDR3 DNA: TGTGCCACCAGCAGATTGGGACTAGGCGTGAATGAGCAGTTCTTC
clone size: -
V gene: TRBV15
D gene: TRBD2
J gene: TRBJ2-1

CDR3 protein: CASRSREGLGELFF
CDR3 DNA: TGCGCCAGCAGGTCCAGGGAAGGCCTCGGGGAGCTGTTTTTT
clone size: once
V gene: TRBV5-1
D gene: -
J gene: TRBJ2-2

CDR3 protein: CASSLEATYEQYF
CDR3 DNA: TGCGCCAGCAGCCTTGAGGCGACCTACGAGCAGTACTTC
clone size: -
V gene: TRBV4-1
D gene: -
J gene: TRBJ2-7

CDR3 protein: CASSADSEETQYF
CDR3 DNA: TGTGCCAGCAGCGCGGACTCTGAGGAGACCCAGTACTTC
clone size: -
V gene: TRBV7-3
D gene: -
J gene: TRBJ2-5

CDR3 protein: CATSHRASGYNEQFF
CDR3 DNA: TGTGCCACCTCTCACAGGGCTAGCGGCTACAATGAGCAGTTCTTC
clone size: -
V gene: TRBV24-1
D gene: -
J gene: TRBJ2-1

CDR3 protein: CASSQDVDRVLTF
CDR3 DNA: TGCGCCAGCAGCCAAGACGTAGATCGCGTCCTGACTTTC
clone size: -
V gene: TRBV4-1
D gene: -
J gene: TRBJ2-6

CDR3 protein: CASSQFAGVRNQPQHF
CDR3 DNA: TGCGCCAGCAGCCAATTTGCAGGGGTGCGGAATCAGCCCCAGCATTTT
clone size: few
V gene: TRBV4-3
D gene: -
J gene: TRBJ1-5

CDR3 protein: CSVRLAGTGELFF
CDR3 DNA: TGCAGCGTCCGACTAGCGGGCACCGGGGAGCTGTTTTTT
clone size: once
V gene: TRBV29-1
D gene: TRBD2
J gene: TRBJ2-2

CDR3 protein: CASSFTGGLNYEQYF
CDR3 DNA: TGTGCCAGCAGCTTTACAGGGGGCCTTAACTACGAGCAGTACTTC
clone size: -
V gene: TRBV7-8
D gene: TRBD1
J gene: TRBJ2-7

CDR3 protein: CASSLGGTGTQETQYF
CDR3 DNA: TGCGCCAGCAGCTTGGGGGGGACAGGGACTCAAGAGACCCAGTACTTC
clone size: -
V gene: TRBV5-1
D gene: TRBD1
J gene: TRBJ2-5

CDR3 protein: CASSKRLAGTYNEQFF
CDR3 DNA: TGTGCCAGCAGCAAGCGACTAGCGGGAACCTACAATGAGCAGTTCTTC
clone size: -
V gene: TRBV6-2/TRBV6-3
D gene: TRBD2
J gene: TRBJ2-1

CDR3 protein: CATSAARGYTDTQYF
CDR3 DNA: TGTGCCACCAGTGCCGCAAGGGGCTACACAGATACGCAGTATTTT
clone size: -
V gene: TRBV24-1
D gene: -
J gene: TRBJ2-3

CDR3 protein: CASSVTDWGPRNF
CDR3 DNA: TGCGCCAGCAGCGTTACTGACTGGGGCCCAAGGAATTTT
clone size: -
V gene: TRBV4-1
D gene: -
J gene: TRBJ1-5

CDR3 protein: CASSPPPEKLFF
CDR3 DNA: TGCGCCAGCAGCCCCCCCCCGGAAAAACTGTTTTTT
clone size: -
V gene: TRBV5-1
D gene: -
J gene: TRBJ1-4

CDR3 protein: CASSFAGGGFLYEQYF
CDR3 DNA: TGTGCCAGCAGCTTTGCCGGCGGGGGCTTCCTCTACGAGCAGTACTTC
clone size: -
V gene: TRBV5-6
D gene: -
J gene: TRBJ2-7

CDR3 protein: CASSLTQAGANVLTF
CDR3 DNA: TGTGCCAGCAGCTTAACACAAGCTGGGGCCAACGTCCTGACTTTC
clone size: -
V gene: TRBV7-3
D gene: -
J gene: TRBJ2-6

CDR3 protein: CASSGTSGNPYEQYF
CDR3 DNA: TGTGCCAGCAGCGGGACTAGCGGGAACCCCTACGAGCAGTACTTC
clone size: -
V gene: TRBV6-2/TRBV6-3
D gene: TRBD2
J gene: TRBJ2-7

CDR3 protein: CASSVAGTRTYNEQFF
CDR3 DNA: TGTGCCAGCAGCGTAGCCGGGACTAGGACATACAATGAGCAGTTCTTC
clone size: -
V gene: TRBV9
D gene: TRBD2
J gene: TRBJ2-1

CDR3 protein: CASSQDTRVNYF
CDR3 DNA: TGCGCCAGCAGCCAAGATACCAGGGTGAATTATTTT
clone size: -
V gene: TRBV4-1
D gene: -
J gene: TRBJ2-3

CDR3 protein: CASSQEGGEGELFF
CDR3 DNA: TGCGCCAGCAGCCAAGAAGGAGGCGAGGGGGAGCTGTTTTTT
clone size: -
V gene: TRBV4-1
D gene: -
J gene: TRBJ2-2